This T cell receptor (beta chain) was captured by sequencing in a study of shared clonotypes between healthy human individuals. Overall study findings and caveats: Tissue TCR repertoires likely differ from these blood-only repertoires.

The CDR3 has 13 amino acids. Trimming took off 5 bases at V and 6 bases at J, with 13 bases between the two ends. Germline V CDR1 and CDR2: SGHVS, FQNEAQ. Adults of Caucasian background living in Nashville, Tennessee made up all donors. In the CD4+ fraction, cells were divided into CD45RA+ naive and CD45RA-negative memory subsets. In the original analysis: Filtering was not the same, since immunoSEQ gave junction-only sequences without quality scores. The method was immunoSEQ multiplex PCR; TCRdb's version includes in-frame clones alone and lacks a portion of them. V and J calls and clone size are as listed in that table; D and trimming were resolved from the DNA. Among 1,500,000 or so clones listed, about 96% were seen once. Concerning this clone: Its antigen is not identified.

The chain has TRBV7-8 and TRBJ1-2; D unclear. This receptor was identified in a man aged 30 to 45 in good health. Sequenced material: naive CD4+ T cells sorted from blood. As for subset: CD45RA+ positively selected. As DNA, the CDR3 is TGTGCCAGCAGCCCCGGAGGCGGCCATGGCTACACCTTC. Translation: CASSPGGGHGYTF.